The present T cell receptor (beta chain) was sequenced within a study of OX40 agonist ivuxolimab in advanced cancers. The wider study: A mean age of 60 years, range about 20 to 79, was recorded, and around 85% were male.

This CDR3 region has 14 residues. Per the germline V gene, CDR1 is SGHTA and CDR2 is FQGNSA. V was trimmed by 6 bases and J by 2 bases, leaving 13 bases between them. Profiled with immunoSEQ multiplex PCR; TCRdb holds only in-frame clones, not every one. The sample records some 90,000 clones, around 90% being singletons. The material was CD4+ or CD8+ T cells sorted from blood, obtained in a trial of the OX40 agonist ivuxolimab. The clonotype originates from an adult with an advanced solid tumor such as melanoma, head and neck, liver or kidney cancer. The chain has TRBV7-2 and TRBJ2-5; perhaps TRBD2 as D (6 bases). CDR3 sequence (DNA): TGTGCCAGCAGTCCAAGCGGACTACAAGAGACCCAGTACTTC. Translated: CASSPSGLQETQYF.